Ten or more counts support the clone carrying this T cell receptor beta chain. TCRdb itself ran the 5' RACE reads through MiXCR, one entry per CDR3 protein. The table lists 40,000 to 45,000 distinct CDR3 sequences, roughly 15% of them singletons, with 50% to 65% in the top ten. The data were taken from a study of spatial heterogeneity in lung cancer. Time point indicated: sample taken at primary tumor resection. The specimen was PBMCs, collected at surgery. This TCR was recovered from a male donor with early-stage non-small cell lung cancer.

The CDR3 DNA is TGTGCCAGCAGCCAAGTTAGGGAAGGCTACACCTTC. Translated, it gives CASSQVREGYTF. The rearrangement links TRBV3-1 to TRBJ1-2, with D hard to call. The germline CDR1 and CDR2 sequences are LGHDT and YNNKEL (reference sequence). There are 12 residues in the CDR3. Trimming pared 1 base from V and 8 bases from J, leaving 8 bases between.